A selection of T cell receptor beta chains follows, all from one sample in a study of T cell changes during pregnancy in multiple sclerosis. Using immunoSEQ multiplex PCR, the repertoire was profiled, and TCRdb retains in-frame clones only, with some absent. The sample gives over 45,000 clones, about nine tenths of which show up once; more than 2% is in the top ten. Specimen: peripheral blood, collected in the first trimester of pregnancy. All receptors derive from a female donor in good health, enrolled as a control in a pregnancy study. Both conserved end residues are part of each CDR3. A D gene is named only where the DNA matches it firmly. Clone size appears in some rows only: once, few, many, or a class for an expanded clone.

v_gene: TRBV28; abundance: NA; j_gene: TRBJ1-5; d_gene: NA; CDR3nt: TGTGCCAGCAGCCGGGGGGGCAGGAACGGGAATCAGCCCCAGCATTTT; CDR3aa: CASSRGGRNGNQPQHF
v_gene: TRBV6-5; abundance: once; j_gene: TRBJ1-6; d_gene: NA; CDR3nt: TGTGCCAGCAGTTACGGCGAGGAGGGCCACCTCCACTTT; CDR3aa: CASSYGEEGHLHF
v_gene: TRBV11-2; abundance: NA; j_gene: TRBJ2-7; d_gene: NA; CDR3nt: TGTGCCAGCAGCTTTCCTCGTCACGAGCAGTACTTC; CDR3aa: CASSFPRHEQYF
v_gene: TRBV11-3; abundance: NA; j_gene: TRBJ2-7; d_gene: TRBD2; CDR3nt: TGTGCCAGCAGCTTAGAAAGCGGGAACGAGCAGTACTTC; CDR3aa: CASSLESGNEQYF
v_gene: TRBV5-1; abundance: NA; j_gene: TRBJ2-3; d_gene: TRBD2; CDR3nt: TGCGCCAGCAGCTTATTTGCGGGAGCAACAGATACGCAGTATTTT; CDR3aa: CASSLFAGATDTQYF
v_gene: TRBV5-4; abundance: NA; j_gene: TRBJ2-3; d_gene: TRBD2; CDR3nt: TGTGCCAGCAGCCCGGGGGGAGCGGGCACAGATACGCAGTATTTT; CDR3aa: CASSPGGAGTDTQYF
v_gene: TRBV2; abundance: NA; j_gene: TRBJ1-2; d_gene: NA; CDR3nt: TGTGCCAGCAGTGAGACACAGGGCAGAGGCTATGGCTACACCTTC; CDR3aa: CASSETQGRGYGYTF
v_gene: TRBV5-1; abundance: NA; j_gene: TRBJ2-3; d_gene: NA; CDR3nt: TGCGCCAGCAGCTTGGTACCCGCCACAACAGATACGCAGTATTTT; CDR3aa: CASSLVPATTDTQYF
v_gene: TRBV11-3; abundance: NA; j_gene: TRBJ2-1; d_gene: TRBD2; CDR3nt: TGTGCCAGCAGCCGTAGCGGGGGCAATGAGCAGTTCTTC; CDR3aa: CASSRSGGNEQFF
v_gene: TRBV9; abundance: NA; j_gene: TRBJ2-5; d_gene: NA; CDR3nt: TGTGCCAGCAGCGTAGGATACAACGAAGAGACCCAGTACTTC; CDR3aa: CASSVGYNEETQYF
v_gene: TRBV5-1; abundance: few; j_gene: TRBJ1-1; d_gene: NA; CDR3nt: TGCGCCAGCAGGCTTGGGGGCTGGGGGAACACTGAAGCTTTCTTT; CDR3aa: CASRLGGWGNTEAFF
v_gene: TRBV7-8; abundance: NA; j_gene: TRBJ2-5; d_gene: NA; CDR3nt: TGTGCCAGCAGCTTAAGATCTCGGGTCCAAGAGACCCAGTACTTC; CDR3aa: CASSLRSRVQETQYF
v_gene: TRBV19; abundance: NA; j_gene: TRBJ2-3; d_gene: TRBD2; CDR3nt: TGTGCCAGTAGTATAGGCCCTAGCGGCCCAGATACGCAGTATTTT; CDR3aa: CASSIGPSGPDTQYF
v_gene: TRBV7-9; abundance: NA; j_gene: TRBJ2-4; d_gene: NA; CDR3nt: TGTGCCAGCAGCTCATCGGGAGTAGCCAAAAACATTCAGTACTTC; CDR3aa: CASSSSGVAKNIQYF
v_gene: TRBV7-9; abundance: NA; j_gene: TRBJ2-1; d_gene: TRBD2; CDR3nt: TGTGCCAGCAGCTGGGGCGGGGCGGGAGGGCATTTGGGGCAGTTCTTC; CDR3aa: CASSWGGAGGHLGQFF
v_gene: TRBV19; abundance: NA; j_gene: TRBJ2-7; d_gene: TRBD1; CDR3nt: TGTGCCAGTAGTAACCGACAGGGTAGCGACGAGCAGTACTTC; CDR3aa: CASSNRQGSDEQYF
v_gene: TRBV4-1; abundance: NA; j_gene: TRBJ2-7; d_gene: NA; CDR3nt: TGCGCCAGCAGCCAAGGGGACATTGCCTACGAGCAGTACTTC; CDR3aa: CASSQGDIAYEQYF
v_gene: TRBV5-6; abundance: NA; j_gene: TRBJ2-2; d_gene: TRBD2; CDR3nt: TGTGCCAGCACCTCGGGGACTAGCCCTAAGTCCGGGGAGCTGTTTTTT; CDR3aa: CASTSGTSPKSGELFF
v_gene: TRBV7-7; abundance: NA; j_gene: TRBJ2-3; d_gene: TRBD2; CDR3nt: TGTGCTAGCAGCCCCGGCCGAGCAGCGGGAGAGGAAGATACGCAGTATTTT; CDR3aa: CASSPGRAAGEEDTQYF
v_gene: TRBV5-1; abundance: NA; j_gene: TRBJ1-1; d_gene: NA; CDR3nt: TGCGCCAGCAGTGCAGGGCGCCCCGGCGCCACTGAAGCTTTCTTT; CDR3aa: CASSAGRPGATEAFF
v_gene: TRBV27; abundance: NA; j_gene: TRBJ2-7; d_gene: NA; CDR3nt: TGTGCCAGCAGTTTCACGGGAACCTACGAGCAGTACTTC; CDR3aa: CASSFTGTYEQYF
v_gene: TRBV6-1; abundance: few; j_gene: TRBJ1-6; d_gene: TRBD1; CDR3nt: TGTGCCAGCACCCGGACAGGGGGTAATTCACCCCTCCACTTT; CDR3aa: CASTRTGGNSPLHF
v_gene: TRBV11-3; abundance: NA; j_gene: TRBJ2-7; d_gene: NA; CDR3nt: TGTGCCAGCAGCTTATCCACGGGTCACGAGCAGTACTTC; CDR3aa: CASSLSTGHEQYF
v_gene: TRBV6-4; abundance: NA; j_gene: TRBJ2-1; d_gene: TRBD2; CDR3nt: TGTGCCAGCAGTGAATTAGCGGGGGATGGGAGTGAGCAGTTCTTC; CDR3aa: CASSELAGDGSEQFF
v_gene: TRBV9; abundance: NA; j_gene: TRBJ2-7; d_gene: TRBD1; CDR3nt: TGTGCCAGCAGTCGCCGGGACAGCTTAAACTACGAGCAGTACTTC; CDR3aa: CASSRRDSLNYEQYF
v_gene: TRBV5-1; abundance: once; j_gene: TRBJ2-7; d_gene: TRBD2; CDR3nt: TGCGCCAGCAGCTTTGGGACTAGCGGGAGTGCCTACGAGCAGTACTTC; CDR3aa: CASSFGTSGSAYEQYF
v_gene: TRBV28; abundance: few; j_gene: TRBJ1-1; d_gene: NA; CDR3nt: TGTGCCAGCAGTTTATGGGGGACAAGAATGAACACTGAAGCTTTCTTT; CDR3aa: CASSLWGTRMNTEAFF